One and the same sample provided the 25 T cell receptor beta chains below, sequenced in a study of Ad26.COV2.S vaccination and SARS-CoV-2 variants. Profiling relied on immunoSEQ multiplex PCR, and the TCRdb table lists in-frame clones only, not all of them. The sample carries fewer than 600,000 clones, 89% recorded once. The treatment was: 19 received Ad26.COV2.S at low or high dose, single or two shots; roughly five received placebo; per-sample allocation not given. Samples were taken on day 63 after the first vaccine or placebo injection. Source: peripheral blood, taken in a trial of Ad26.COV2.S vaccine versus placebo. Receptors were obtained from a person aged 18-65 years who received the Ad26.COV2.S COVID-19 vaccine or a placebo.

The chain links TRBV18 to TRBJ1-6; D not resolved. Germline CDR1 reads KGHSH; CDR2 reads LQKENI. This CDR3 is 15 amino acids long. V shed 4 bases and J shed 8 bases, with 15 bases lying between them. For the CDR3, the DNA is TGTGCCAGCTCACTTACGTTAACGAGGGATTCACCCCTCCACTTT. Its translation is CASSLTLTRDSPLHF.

This clone was detected only a few times. The V gene is TRBV19, the J gene TRBJ1-1; D might be TRBD1 (5 bases). This CDR3 comprises 17 residues. CDR1 LNHDA and CDR2 SQIVND come from the germline V gene (reference sequence). The V and J ends lost 3 bases and 3 bases respectively, with 20 bases between them. CDR3 loop: CASSIRARGSQDTEAFF. CDR3 sequence (DNA): TGTGCCAGTAGTATCCGGGCAAGGGGCTCCCAAGACACTGAAGCTTTCTTT.

The J gene is TRBJ2-1, the V gene TRBV7-9, with a tentative D call TRBD1 (5 bases). V was clipped by 1 base and J by 8 bases, with 27 bases between them. The germline gives CDR1 SEHNR, CDR2 FQNEAQ (reference sequence). The CDR3 is 19 amino acids. The CDR3 sequence: CASSLGRQGKVLVTDEQFF. The CDR3 bases are TGTGCCAGCAGCTTAGGGCGCCAGGGAAAAGTCTTAGTCACGGATGAGCAGTTCTTC.

The rearrangement uses TRBV6-4 and TRBJ1-1; possibly TRBD1 for D (5 bases). The germline V gene encodes CDR1 MRHNA and CDR2 SNTAGT. Trimming left V 6 bases short and J 2 bases short, with 22 bases between. The CDR3 is 17 residues long. CDR3 amino acids: CASRPGTPKMGNTEAFF. The CDR3 DNA reads as TGTGCCAGCAGACCCGGGACCCCCAAAATGGGAAACACTGAAGCTTTCTTT.

The chain has TRBV4-3 and TRBJ1-1; D unresolved. CDR3 size: 15 residues. In germline, CDR1 is LGHNA, CDR2 YSLEER. Trimming stripped 1 base from V and 0 bases from J, with 9 bases between. The DNA of the CDR3 is TGCGCCAGCAGCCAAGCCCTCGGATTGAACACTGAAGCTTTCTTT. Protein sequence: CASSQALGLNTEAFF.

This chain connects TRBV10-3 to TRBJ1-5, with D possibly TRBD1 on 6 matching bases. The CDR3 is 16 amino acids. V dropped 3 bases and J dropped 9 bases, with 21 bases sitting between them. CDR1 and CDR2 from the germline V gene are ENHRY and SYGVKD. CDR3 bases: TGTGCCATCAGTGATTCGCCCAGGGGCCAACTGTGGCCCCAGCATTTT. This sequence encodes CAISDSPRGQLWPQHF.

V gene TRBV13 combines with J gene TRBJ2-5; D is ambiguous. Looked up from germline, CDR1 is PRHDT and CDR2 is FYEKMQ (reference sequence). Trimming cost V 0 bases and J 7 bases, with 9 bases left between them. The CDR3 runs to 13 residues. CDR3 sequence (DNA): TGTGCCAGCAGCTTAGGAGGGATCGGGACCCAGTACTTC. Translated: CASSLGGIGTQYF.

The chain is built from TRBV3-1 (or the pseudogene TRBV3-2) and TRBJ2-7; maybe TRBD1 (5 bases). This CDR3 region has 15 residues. V shed 5 bases and J shed 0 bases, with 14 bases lying between them. Germline lookup yields CDR1 LGHDT and CDR2 YNNKEL (reference sequence). The CDR3 region is CASSAMDKNSYEQYF. The CDR3 coding sequence is TGTGCCAGCAGCGCCATGGACAAAAACTCCTACGAGCAGTACTTC.

CDR3 DNA sequence: TGCAGCGTTACCCCGATCATGAACACTGAAGCTTTCTTT. Translation gives CSVTPIMNTEAFF. This chain connects TRBV29-1 to TRBJ1-1; D not certain. The CDR3 contains 13 residues. Germline assignment: CDR1 SQVTM and CDR2 ANQGSEA. V was pared by 5 bases and J by 0 bases, with 10 bases between.

This clone was counted once. V usage is TRBV12-5 and J usage is TRBJ2-5; 10 positions match TRBD1. V gave up 11 bases and J gave up 3 bases; unmatched junction bases: 15. Germline lookup yields CDR1 LGHNT and CDR2 FRNRAP. The CDR3 loop spans 16 amino acids. Here the CDR3 DNA reads TGTGCTTCCCGGGACGGGGACAGGGGCCCTGAAGAGACCCAGTACTTC. It is translated as CASRDGDRGPEETQYF.

The chain joins TRBV24-1 to TRBJ1-5; D gene unclear. Trimming shortened V by 2 bases and J by 9 bases, and 13 bases separated the two germline ends. In germline, CDR1 is KGHDR, CDR2 SFDVKD. The CDR3 is 14 residues long. The CDR3 protein is CATSDSQRLGPQHF. CDR3 sequence (DNA): TGTGCCACCAGTGATTCACAGCGCCTGGGGCCCCAGCATTTT.

The gene calls are TRBV30 and TRBJ1-2, with D possibly being TRBD1 (6 bases). Germline CDR1 reads GTSNPN; CDR2 reads SVGIG (reference sequence). The CDR3 contains 16 residues. V lost 1 base and J 4 bases, leaving 19 bases between the germline ends. The CDR3 DNA reads as TGTGCCTGGAGTGCTACCGGGAGGGGGTTCTCCTATGGCTACACCTTC. Its translation: CAWSATGRGFSYGYTF.

V is TRBV15 and J is TRBJ2-6, with D perhaps matching TRBD1 (6 bases). The germline gives CDR1 LNHNV, CDR2 YYDKDF (reference sequence). V lost 5 bases and J lost 2, with 10 bases in between. The CDR3 loop spans 15 amino acids. For the CDR3, the DNA is TGTGCCACCAGCCGCAGGGGAGCTGGGGCCAACGTCCTGACTTTC. This sequence encodes CATSRRGAGANVLTF.

The rearrangement links TRBV7-9 to TRBJ1-2, with D possibly matching TRBD1 (6 bases). Germline V gives CDR1 SEHNR, CDR2 FQNEAQ (reference sequence). V gave up 7 bases and J gave up 0 bases, with 15 bases separating them. The CDR3 extends over 15 amino acids. The CDR3: CASTVSEGANYGYTF. In DNA, the CDR3 is TGTGCCAGCACCGTGTCCGAGGGGGCTAACTATGGCTACACCTTC.

About this clone: This sample includes further DNA sequences coding for the same CDR3. This chain connects TRBV7-9 to TRBJ1-2; D is unclear. Germline CDR1 and CDR2: SEHNR and FQNEAQ (reference sequence). The CDR3 loop spans 11 amino acids. Trimming shortened V by 1 base and J by 3 bases, and 0 bases separated the two germline ends. CDR3 sequence (DNA): TGTGCCAGCAGCTTAGACTATGGCTACACCTTC. Encoded protein: CASSLDYGYTF.

This chain links TRBV4-3 with TRBJ1-2, with TRBD1 identical over 7 bases. CDR1 and CDR2 (germline): LGHNA, YSLEER. Trimming cost V 0 bases and J 3 bases; bases outside gene matches: 4. There are 15 residues in the CDR3. In nucleotides, the CDR3 is TGCGCCAGCAGCCAAGACTCCGGGACAGACTATGGCTACACCTTC. It translates to CASSQDSGTDYGYTF.

J is TRBJ1-2 and V is TRBV6-5, with D tentatively TRBD1 (5 bases). Trimming removed 0 bases from V and 5 bases from J, with 7 bases in between. There are 13 residues in the CDR3. The germline gives CDR1 MNHEY, CDR2 SVGAGI. The CDR3 DNA reads as TGTGCCAGCAGTTACTCCCAGGGATATGGCTACACCTTC. Its protein product is CASSYSQGYGYTF.

The sample holds one count of this clone. The gene calls are TRBV19 and TRBJ2-4; tentatively, D is TRBD1 (6 bases). This CDR3 is built from 15 residues. Trimming removed 5 bases from V and 0 bases from J, with 11 bases in between. CDR1 LNHDA and CDR2 SQIVND come from the germline V gene (reference sequence). The CDR3 here is CASSPGHLAKNIQYF. CDR3 bases: TGTGCCAGTAGTCCGGGACACCTAGCCAAAAACATTCAGTACTTC. Full variable domain (outside the CDR3, taken from reference TRBV19 and TRBJ2-4): DGGITQSPKYLFRKEGQNVTLSCEQNLNHDAMYWYRQDPGQGLRLIYYSQIVNDFQKGDIAEGYSVSREKKESFPLTVTSAQKNPTAFYLCASSPGHLAKNIQYFGAGTRLSVL.

The V gene is TRBV9, the J gene TRBJ1-3, with no clear D. The length of the CDR3 is 14 residues. Germline V gene data show CDR1 as SGDLS and CDR2 as YYNGEE. The V and J ends lost 4 bases and 0 bases respectively, with 8 bases between them. CDR3 sequence: CASSLGSSGNTIYF. The CDR3 DNA reads TGTGCCAGCAGCTTGGGTAGCTCTGGAAACACCATATATTTT. Based on the CDR3 plus reference TRBV9 and TRBJ1-3, the full variable domain is DSGVTQTPKHLITATGQRVTLRCSPRSGDLSVYWYQQSLDQGLQFLIQYYNGEERAKGNILERFSAQQFPDLHSELNLSSLELGDSALYFCASSLGSSGNTIYFGEGSWLTVV.

The genes are TRBV6-5 and TRBJ2-7; the D gene could be TRBD1 or TRBD2 (6 bases each). Trimming cost V 6 bases and J 2 bases, with 11 bases left between them. Germline V gives CDR1 MNHEY, CDR2 SVGAGI. The CDR3 sequence is 13 residues long. The CDR3 DNA sequence: TGTGCCAGCAGCCTCGGGGGCCCCTACGAGCAGTACTTC. Protein product: CASSLGGPYEQYF.

V and J are TRBV29-1 and TRBJ2-5; the D is unclear. V dropped 5 bases and J dropped 3 bases, with 7 bases sitting between them. CDR3 length: 11 residues. CDR1 SQVTM and CDR2 ANQGSEA come from the germline V gene. CDR3 nucleotides: TGCAGCGTTCGGTTGAAAGAGACCCAGTACTTC. Translating gives CSVRLKETQYF.

This sequence joins TRBV30 and TRBJ2-5; D is unclear. Germline V gene data show CDR1 as GTSNPN and CDR2 as SVGIG (reference sequence). Trimming took off 0 bases at V and 7 bases at J, with 9 bases between the two ends. This CDR3 comprises 12 residues. CDR3 amino acids: CAWSVGVGTQYF. The CDR3 nucleotides are TGTGCCTGGAGTGTCGGAGTCGGGACCCAGTACTTC.

The chain joins TRBV6-5 to TRBJ2-1; no clear D. Germline lookup yields CDR1 MNHEY and CDR2 SVGAGI. The V gene lost 6 bases and the J gene lost 2 bases, with 11 bases spanning the gap. The CDR3 contains 14 residues. CDR3 sequence: CASRETPTYNEQFF. CDR3 DNA: TGTGCCAGCAGGGAGACTCCTACCTACAATGAGCAGTTCTTC.

The chain employs TRBV5-6 and TRBJ1-3; unclear D gene. Trimming stripped 2 bases from V and 5 bases from J, with 14 bases between. CDR3 length: 15 residues. From germline, CDR1 is SGHDT and CDR2 YYEEEE. The CDR3 DNA follows: TGTGCCAGCAGCTTTAGTACTTGGGGTAGAAACACCATATATTTT. Translated: CASSFSTWGRNTIYF. The whole variable domain, remainder taken from reference TRBV5-6 and TRBJ1-3, is DAGVTQSPTHLIKTRGQQVTLRCSPKSGHDTVSWYQQALGQGPQFIFQYYEEEERQRGNFPDRFSGHQFPNYSSELNVNALLLGDSALYLCASSFSTWGRNTIYFGEGSWLTVV.

This chain connects TRBV7-2 to TRBJ1-1; D call uncertain. CDR1 is SGHTA, CDR2 FQGNSA, per germline. The CDR3 runs 13 residues. The ends were cut back, 0 bases at V and 10 bases at J, with 12 bases in the middle. The CDR3 nucleotides are TGTGCCAGCAGCTTAGCCCAGACCGGACGAGCTTTCTTT. Translated, it gives CASSLAQTGRAFF.